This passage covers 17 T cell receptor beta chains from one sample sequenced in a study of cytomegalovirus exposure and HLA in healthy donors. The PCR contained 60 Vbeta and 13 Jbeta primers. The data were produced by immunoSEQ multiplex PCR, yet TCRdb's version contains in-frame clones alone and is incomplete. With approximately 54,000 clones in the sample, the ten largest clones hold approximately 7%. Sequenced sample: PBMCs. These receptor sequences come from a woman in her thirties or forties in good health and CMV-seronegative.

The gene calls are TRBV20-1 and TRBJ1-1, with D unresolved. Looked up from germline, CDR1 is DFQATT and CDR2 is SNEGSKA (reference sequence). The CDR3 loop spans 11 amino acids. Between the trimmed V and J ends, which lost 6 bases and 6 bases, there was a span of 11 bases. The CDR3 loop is CSAAIHSEAFF. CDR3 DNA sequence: TGCAGTGCAGCGATACACTCTGAAGCTTTCTTT.

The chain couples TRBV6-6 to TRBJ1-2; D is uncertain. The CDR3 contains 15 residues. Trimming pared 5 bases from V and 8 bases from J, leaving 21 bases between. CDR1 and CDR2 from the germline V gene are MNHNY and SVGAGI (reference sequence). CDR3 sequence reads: CASSRLLSIPEGYTF. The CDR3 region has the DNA TGTGCCAGCAGTCGTCTGCTCTCAATTCCTGAGGGCTACACCTTC.

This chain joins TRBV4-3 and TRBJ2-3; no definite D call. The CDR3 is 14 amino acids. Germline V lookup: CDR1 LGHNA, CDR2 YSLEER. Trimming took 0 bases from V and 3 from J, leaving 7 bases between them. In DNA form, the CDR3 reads TGCGCCAGCAGCCAAGATCTTAAAACAGATACGCAGTATTTT. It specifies CASSQDLKTDTQYF.

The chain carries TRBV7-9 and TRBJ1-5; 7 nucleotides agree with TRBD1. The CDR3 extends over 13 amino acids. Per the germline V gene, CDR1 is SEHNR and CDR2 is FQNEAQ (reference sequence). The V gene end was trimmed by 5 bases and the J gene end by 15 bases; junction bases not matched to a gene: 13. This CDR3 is CASSTSGTVTPHF. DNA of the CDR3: TGTGCCAGCAGCACATCCGGGACAGTTACTCCGCATTTT.

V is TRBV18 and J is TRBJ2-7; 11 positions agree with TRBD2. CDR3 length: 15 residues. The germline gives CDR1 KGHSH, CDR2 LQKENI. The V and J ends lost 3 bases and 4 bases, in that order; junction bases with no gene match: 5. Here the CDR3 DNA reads TGTGCCAGCTCACCCGGGGCTAGCGGGGGGTACGAGCAGTACTTC. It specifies CASSPGASGGYEQYF. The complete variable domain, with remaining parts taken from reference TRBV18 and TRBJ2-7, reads NAGVMQNPRHLVRRRGQEARLRCSPMKGHSHVYWYRQLPEEGLKFMVYLQKENIIDESGMPKERFSAEFPKEGPSILRIQQVVRGDSAAYFCASSPGASGGYEQYFGPGTRLTVT.

The CDR3: CASSFSNDNEQFF. The DNA of the CDR3 is TGTGCCAGCAGCTTTAGTAATGACAATGAGCAGTTCTTC. The chain is built from TRBV7-6 and TRBJ2-1; D uncertain. Germline V CDR1 and CDR2: SGHVS, FNYEAQ. There are 13 residues in the CDR3. The V and J ends lost 3 bases and 5 bases respectively, with 8 bases between them.

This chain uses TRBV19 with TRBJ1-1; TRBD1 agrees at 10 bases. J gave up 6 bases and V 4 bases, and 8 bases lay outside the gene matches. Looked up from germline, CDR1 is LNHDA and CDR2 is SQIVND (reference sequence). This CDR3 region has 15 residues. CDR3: CASSRTGTGAPEAFF. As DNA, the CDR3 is TGTGCCAGTAGTAGGACCGGGACAGGGGCTCCTGAAGCTTTCTTT.

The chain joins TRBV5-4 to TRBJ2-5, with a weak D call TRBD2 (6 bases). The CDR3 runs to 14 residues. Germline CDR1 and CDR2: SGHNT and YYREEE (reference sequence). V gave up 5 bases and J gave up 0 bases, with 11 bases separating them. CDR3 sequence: CASRTSSDQETQYF. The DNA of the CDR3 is TGTGCCAGCAGAACATCTAGCGACCAAGAGACCCAGTACTTC.

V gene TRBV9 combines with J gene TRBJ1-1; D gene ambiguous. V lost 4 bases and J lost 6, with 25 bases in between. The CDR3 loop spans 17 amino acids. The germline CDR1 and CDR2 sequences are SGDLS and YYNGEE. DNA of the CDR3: TGTGCCAGCAGCACCCGAGCATTACTCCCATCACTCGCTGAAGCTTTCTTT. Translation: CASSTRALLPSLAEAFF.

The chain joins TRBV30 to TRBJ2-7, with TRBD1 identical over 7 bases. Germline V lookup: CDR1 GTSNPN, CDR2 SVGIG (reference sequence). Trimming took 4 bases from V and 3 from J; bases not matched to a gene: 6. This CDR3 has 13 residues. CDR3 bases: TGTGCCTGGATTGGGACAGCCAACTACGAGCAGTACTTC. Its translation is CAWIGTANYEQYF.

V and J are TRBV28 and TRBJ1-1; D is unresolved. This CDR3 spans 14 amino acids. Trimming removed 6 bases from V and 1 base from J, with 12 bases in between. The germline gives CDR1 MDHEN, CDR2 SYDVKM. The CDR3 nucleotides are TGTGCCAGCAGCGATCACTCAGGGAACACTGAAGCTTTCTTT. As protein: CASSDHSGNTEAFF.

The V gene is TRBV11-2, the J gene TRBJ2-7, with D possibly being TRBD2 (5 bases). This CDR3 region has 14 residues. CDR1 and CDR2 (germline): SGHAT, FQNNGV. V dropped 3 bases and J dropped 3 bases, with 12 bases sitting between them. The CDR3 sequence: CASSFEGRGYEQYF. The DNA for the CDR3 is TGTGCCAGCAGCTTCGAAGGACGGGGCTACGAGCAGTACTTC.

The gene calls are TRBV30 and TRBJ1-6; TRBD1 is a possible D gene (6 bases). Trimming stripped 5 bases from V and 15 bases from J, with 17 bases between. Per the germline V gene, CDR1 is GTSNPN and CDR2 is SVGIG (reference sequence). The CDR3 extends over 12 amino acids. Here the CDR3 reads CAWLAGVGNLHF. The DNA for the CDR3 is TGTGCCTGGTTAGCAGGGGTAGGGAACCTCCACTTT. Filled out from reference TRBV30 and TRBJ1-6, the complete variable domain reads SQTIHQWPATLVQPVGSPLSLECTVEGTSNPNLYWYRQAAGRGLQLLFYSVGIGQISSEVPQNLSASRPQDRQFILSSKKLLLSDSGFYLCAWLAGVGNLHFGNGTRLTVT.

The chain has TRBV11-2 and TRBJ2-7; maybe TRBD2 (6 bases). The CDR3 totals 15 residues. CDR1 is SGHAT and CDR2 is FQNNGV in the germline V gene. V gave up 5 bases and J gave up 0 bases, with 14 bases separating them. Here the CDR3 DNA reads TGTGCCAGCAGCACGGGACTCTTAACCTCCTACGAGCAGTACTTC. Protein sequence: CASSTGLLTSYEQYF.

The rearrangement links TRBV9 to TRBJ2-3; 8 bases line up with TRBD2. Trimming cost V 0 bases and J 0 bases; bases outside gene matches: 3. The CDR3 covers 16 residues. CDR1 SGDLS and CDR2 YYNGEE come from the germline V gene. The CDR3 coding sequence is TGTGCCAGCAGCGTAGGGGCGGGGGGTAGCACAGATACGCAGTATTTT. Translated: CASSVGAGGSTDTQYF.

The CDR3 nucleotides are TGTGCCAGCAGTTCCCACCGACAGGGAGCGAACACCGGGGAGCTGTTTTTT. This codes for CASSSHRQGANTGELFF. V is TRBV28 and J is TRBJ2-2; 7 nucleotides align to TRBD1. With V trimmed by 4 bases and J by 0 bases, 8 bases remained unmatched. This CDR3 region has 17 residues. Germline V CDR1 and CDR2: MDHEN, SYDVKM.

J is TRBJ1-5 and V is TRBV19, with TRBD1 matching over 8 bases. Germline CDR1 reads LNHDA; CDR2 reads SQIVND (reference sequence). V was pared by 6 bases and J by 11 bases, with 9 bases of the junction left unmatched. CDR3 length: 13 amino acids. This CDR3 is CASRGQESRAQHF. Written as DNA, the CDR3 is TGTGCCAGTAGGGGACAGGAAAGTAGGGCCCAGCATTTT.